The T cell receptor (beta chain) described here comes from a study of shared T cell receptors in the human thymus. V shed 3 bases and J shed 3 bases, with 11 bases lying between them. Germline V gene lookup returns CDR1 KGHSH and CDR2 LQKENI. The CDR3 is 15 residues long. The data were produced by immunoSEQ multiplex PCR, yet TCRdb's version contains in-frame clones alone and is incomplete. The sample records around 340,000 clones, around 95% being singletons. V is TRBV18 and J is TRBJ2-2; D is ambiguous. Sequencing input: thymocytes. The clonotype comes from a human donor. As DNA, the CDR3 is TGTGCCAGCTCACCTTTAGCAGAAGACACCGGGGAGCTGTTTTTT. It is translated as CASSPLAEDTGELFF. The entire variable domain, with the rest obtained from reference TRBV18 and TRBJ2-2, is as follows: NAGVMQNPRHLVRRRGQEARLRCSPMKGHSHVYWYRQLPEEGLKFMVYLQKENIIDESGMPKERFSAEFPKEGPSILRIQQVVRGDSAAYFCASSPLAEDTGELFFGEGSRLTVL.